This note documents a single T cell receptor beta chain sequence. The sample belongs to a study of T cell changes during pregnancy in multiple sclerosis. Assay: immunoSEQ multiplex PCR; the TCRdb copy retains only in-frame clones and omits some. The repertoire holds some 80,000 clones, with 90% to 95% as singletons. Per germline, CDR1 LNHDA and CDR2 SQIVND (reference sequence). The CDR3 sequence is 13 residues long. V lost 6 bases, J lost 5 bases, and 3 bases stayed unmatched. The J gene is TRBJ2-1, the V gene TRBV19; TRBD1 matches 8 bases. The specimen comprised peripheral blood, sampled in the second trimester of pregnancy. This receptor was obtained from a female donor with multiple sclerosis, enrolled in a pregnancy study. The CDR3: CASSYRGDNEQFF. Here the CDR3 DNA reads TGTGCCAGTAGCTACAGGGGGGACAATGAGCAGTTCTTC.